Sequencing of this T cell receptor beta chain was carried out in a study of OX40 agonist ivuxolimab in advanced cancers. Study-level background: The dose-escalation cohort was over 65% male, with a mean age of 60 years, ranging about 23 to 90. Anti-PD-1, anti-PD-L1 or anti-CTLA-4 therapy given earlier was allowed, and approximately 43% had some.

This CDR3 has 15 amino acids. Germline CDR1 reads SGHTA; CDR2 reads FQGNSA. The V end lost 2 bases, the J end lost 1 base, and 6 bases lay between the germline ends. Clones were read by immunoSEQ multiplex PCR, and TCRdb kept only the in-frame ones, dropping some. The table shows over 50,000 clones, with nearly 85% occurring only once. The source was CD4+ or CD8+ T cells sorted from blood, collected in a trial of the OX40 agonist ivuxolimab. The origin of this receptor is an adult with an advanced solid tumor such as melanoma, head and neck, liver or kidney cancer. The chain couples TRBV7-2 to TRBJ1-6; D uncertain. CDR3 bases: TGTGCCAGCAGCTTATCCTGGTCCTATAATTCACCCCTCCACTTT. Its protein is CASSLSWSYNSPLHF.